This is a list of T cell receptor beta chains from one sample in a study of shared clonotypes between healthy human individuals. TCRdb's table, derived via immunoSEQ multiplex PCR, lists solely in-frame clones and lacks some. The data hold millions of clones, with 93% observed a single time. Source material: naive CD8+ T cells from PBMCs. The receptors stem from a man in his late teens or twenties in good health. Some clones in this sample may be carry-over from other donors' samples. CDR3s include the opening cysteine and the closing phenylalanine or tryptophan. The D gene is left open where the match is weak. Clone size is stated in some rows and not others, as once, few, many or a class when expanded.

J gene,clone size,V gene,D gene,CDR3 protein,CDR3 DNA
TRBJ2-7,-,TRBV18,-,CASSPRSVVEVRKSYEQYF,TGTGCCAGCTCACCAAGGTCGGTGGTAGAGGTCAGGAAGTCCTACGAGCAGTACTTC
TRBJ2-3,-,TRBV7-9,-,CASSLAGLQLGTDTQYF,TGTGCCAGCAGCTTAGCGGGACTCCAACTAGGCACAGATACGCAGTATTTT
TRBJ2-7,-,TRBV14,-,CASSHDPSGIFTYEQYF,TGTGCCAGCAGCCACGACCCCTCCGGGATTTTTACCTACGAGCAGTACTTC
TRBJ2-1,-,TRBV27,-,CASSVRSATAGNGTHSDNEQFF,TGTGCCAGCAGCGTCCGATCAGCGACGGCGGGGAATGGGACCCACTCGGACAATGAGCAGTTCTTC
TRBJ1-3,-,TRBV28,TRBD1,CASSPLSTGLHTIYF,TGTGCCAGCAGTCCCCTATCGACAGGGTTACACACCATATATTTT
TRBJ2-7,-,TRBV28,TRBD2,CASNEREAVYEQYF,TGTGCCAGCAACGAGCGGGAGGCCGTCTACGAGCAGTACTTC
TRBJ2-7,-,TRBV5-4,TRBD2,CASSIGTSGAYEQYF,TGTGCCAGCAGCATCGGGACTAGCGGAGCTTACGAGCAGTACTTC
TRBJ2-7,-,TRBV9,TRBD2,CAAPVASGRGLSYEQYF,TGTGCCGCCCCAGTGGCAAGCGGGAGGGGCCTCTCCTACGAGCAGTACTTC
TRBJ2-7,-,TRBV6-5,TRBD1,CASSPDRGYYEQYF,TGTGCCAGCAGCCCGGACAGGGGGTACTACGAGCAGTACTTC
TRBJ2-7,-,TRBV28,-,CASRGTGAYEQYF,TGTGCCAGTCGCGGGACGGGAGCCTACGAGCAGTACTTC
TRBJ2-2,-,TRBV15,TRBD1,CATSIRPDRVPGELFF,TGTGCCACCAGCATCCGACCTGACAGGGTCCCCGGGGAGCTGTTTTTT
TRBJ2-3,-,TRBV9,-,CASSVGYRGLAGASWGTDTQYF,TGTGCCAGCAGCGTAGGGTACAGGGGGCTAGCGGGAGCCTCCTGGGGCACAGATACGCAGTATTTT
TRBJ1-1,few,TRBV10-3,TRBD1,CAISEPGQGVNTEAFF,TGTGCCATCAGTGAGCCGGGACAGGGTGTCAACACTGAAGCTTTCTTT
TRBJ2-7,-,TRBV7-8,-,CATRGDTGQEQYF,TGTGCCACCAGGGGAGACACGGGGCAAGAGCAGTACTTC
TRBJ2-1,-,TRBV7-9,TRBD1,CASSFRDSSYNEQFF,TGTGCCAGCAGTTTCCGGGACAGCTCCTACAATGAGCAGTTCTTC
TRBJ1-2,-,TRBV27,TRBD1,CASTRTGAVGGYTF,TGTGCCAGCACAAGGACAGGCGCCGTAGGTGGCTACACCTTC
TRBJ1-5,-,TRBV5-5,-,CASSLAGAFDSNQPQHF,TGTGCCAGCAGCTTAGCAGGGGCCTTCGATAGCAATCAGCCCCAGCATTTT
TRBJ2-7,-,TRBV5-1,-,CASRKGSSYEQYF,TGCGCCTCCAGGAAGGGCAGTTCCTACGAGCAGTACTTC
TRBJ2-1,-,TRBV19,TRBD2,CASSIDRGLAESSYNEQFF,TGTGCCAGTAGTATAGATAGGGGACTAGCCGAGAGCTCCTACAATGAGCAGTTCTTC
TRBJ2-1,-,TRBV15,TRBD2,CATSRGKGLEGNEQFF,TGTGCCACCAGCAGGGGAAAGGGACTAGAGGGGAATGAGCAGTTCTTC
TRBJ2-4,-,TRBV19,TRBD2,CASSISSGLDKNIQYF,TGTGCCAGTAGTATCTCTAGCGGGCTAGACAAAAACATTCAGTACTTC
TRBJ2-3,-,TRBV7-9,TRBD2,CASSLPSTSGIRETDTQYF,TGTGCCAGCAGCTTACCGTCTACTAGCGGGATAAGGGAAACAGATACGCAGTATTTT